The 16 T cell receptor beta chains given below trace back to one sample, sequenced in a study of cytomegalovirus exposure and HLA in healthy donors. 13 Jbeta primers and 60 Vbeta primers were used for the PCR. TCRdb's table, derived via immunoSEQ multiplex PCR, lists solely in-frame clones and lacks some. The sample yields about 150,000 clones, roughly 80% seen once. Sequenced input: PBMCs. The receptors shown here come from a woman in her thirties or forties in good health and CMV-seronegative.

This chain connects TRBV11-3 to TRBJ2-6; no clear D. Trimming left V 4 bases short and J 4 bases short, with 5 bases between. This CDR3 region has 13 residues. Germline lookup yields CDR1 SGHNT and CDR2 YENEEA. DNA of the CDR3: TGTGCCAGCAGCTCCCCGGGGGCCAACGTCCTGACTTTC. This encodes CASSSPGANVLTF.

The chain recombines TRBV9 with TRBJ1-3; a possible D gene is TRBD1 (5 bases). V was cut by 9 bases and J by 6 bases, with 19 bases left in between. The CDR3 extends over 14 amino acids. Germline CDR1 is SGDLS and CDR2 is YYNGEE. The CDR3 bases are TGTGCCACGGGGGGGTCACAGAACCCAAACACCATATATTTT. Its protein is CATGGSQNPNTIYF.

DNA of the CDR3: TGTGCCAGCAGCTCACCGACAGGGAACAATGAGCAGTTCTTC. Translated, it gives CASSSPTGNNEQFF. V is TRBV11-2 and J is TRBJ2-1, with TRBD1 matching 7 bases. Germline trimming cut 4 bases from V and 5 bases from J; bases unmatched to any gene: 5. The CDR3 runs 14 residues. Per the germline V gene, CDR1 is SGHAT and CDR2 is FQNNGV.

This chain connects TRBV6-5 to TRBJ2-7; 15 bases align to TRBD2. The J segment lost 7 bases and the V segment lost 4 bases, leaving 8 bases of the junction unmatched. The CDR3 sequence is 16 residues long. Germline assignment: CDR1 MNHEY and CDR2 SVGAGI. The CDR3 sequence is CASSFGLAGGQREQYF. The CDR3 DNA reads TGTGCCAGCAGTTTCGGACTAGCGGGGGGGCAACGTGAGCAGTACTTC.

This chain connects TRBV7-2 to TRBJ1-5, with 7 bases lining up with TRBD1. Losses at the gene ends were 2 bases for V and 3 bases for J; bases not matched to a gene: 4. This CDR3 region has 15 residues. Germline V gene lookup returns CDR1 SGHTA and CDR2 FQGNSA. The CDR3 DNA sequence: TGTGCCAGCAGCTTAAGACAGGGTTTCAATCAGCCCCAGCATTTT. It is translated as CASSLRQGFNQPQHF.

This chain links TRBV11-2 with TRBJ1-1; maybe TRBD1 (5 bases). This CDR3 is built from 11 residues. Germline V gives CDR1 SGHAT, CDR2 FQNNGV. The germline V and J ends were trimmed by 1 base and 11 bases, with 8 bases remaining between them. The CDR3 nucleotides are TGTGCCAGCAGCTTAGTAGGGGTGGCTTTCTTT. Residues: CASSLVGVAFF.

This clone was seen once. This chain connects TRBV10-3 to TRBJ1-5; D remains ambiguous. The V and J ends lost 0 bases and 0 bases respectively, with 9 bases between them. CDR3 length: 16 amino acids. The germline V gene encodes CDR1 ENHRY and CDR2 SYGVKD. The CDR3 nucleotides read TGTGCCATCAGTGAGTCCTCTCTCCCTAGCAATCAGCCCCAGCATTTT. Protein: CAISESSLPSNQPQHF.

The V gene is TRBV4-2, the J gene TRBJ2-3; TRBD2 is a possible D gene (6 bases). This CDR3 comprises 16 residues. V shed 0 bases and J shed 1 base, with 11 bases lying between them. The germline V gene has CDR1 LGHNA and CDR2 YNFKEQ. The CDR3 DNA reads TGTGCCAGCAGCCAAGATCCGGGCGGGGGCACAGATACGCAGTATTTT. Residues: CASSQDPGGGTDTQYF.

This chain uses TRBV5-4 with TRBJ2-5; tentatively, D is TRBD1 (6 bases). Trimming took off 4 bases at V and 1 base at J, with 17 bases between the two ends. The V gene's germline CDR1 is SGHNT and CDR2 YYREEE (reference sequence). The CDR3 extends over 16 amino acids. The CDR3 spells CASSPRGQPIQETQYF. The CDR3 region has the DNA TGTGCCAGCAGCCCCCGTGGACAGCCGATCCAAGAGACCCAGTACTTC.

This clone appeared a few times. This sequence joins TRBV10-1 and TRBJ2-1; TRBD1 matches at 8 bases. CDR1 and CDR2 (germline): WNHNN, SYGVQD (reference sequence). CDR3 length: 16 amino acids. The V gene end was trimmed by 6 bases and the J gene end by 9 bases; junction bases not matched to a gene: 16. As DNA, the CDR3 is TGCGCCAGCAGCGACCCCATGGGACAGGCCTCTGGTGAGCAGTTCTTC. This encodes CASSDPMGQASGEQFF.

The chain recombines TRBV13 with TRBJ2-7; TRBD1 agrees at 9 bases. V lost 6 bases to trimming and J lost 2 bases; unmatched junction nucleotides: 8. Germline CDR1 reads PRHDT; CDR2 reads FYEKMQ (reference sequence). The CDR3 is 15 amino acids. For the CDR3, the DNA is TGTGCCAGCAGGGCCACACAGGGGGCAACCTACGAGCAGTACTTC. It is translated as CASRATQGATYEQYF.

This rearrangement joins TRBV9 to TRBJ2-7, with D perhaps matching TRBD2 (5 bases). CDR3 length: 14 amino acids. The V gene lost 0 bases and the J gene lost 5 bases, with 12 bases spanning the gap. Germline V lookup: CDR1 SGDLS, CDR2 YYNGEE. CDR3 bases: TGTGCCAGCAGCGTAGAGGGAGTCGGGCACGAGCAGTACTTC. Translation gives CASSVEGVGHEQYF.

The rearrangement links TRBV18 to TRBJ2-7; D is undetermined. Per germline, CDR1 KGHSH and CDR2 LQKENI. The V end was cut by 6 bases, the J end by 5 bases, with 11 bases between. The CDR3 loop spans 12 amino acids. CDR3 residues: CASSDTFDEQYF. CDR3 nucleotides: TGTGCCAGCTCTGACACTTTTGACGAGCAGTACTTC.

The chain is built from TRBV7-8 and TRBJ2-1, with no clear D. Germline CDR1 is SGHVS and CDR2 is FQNEAQ. Deletions cut 6 bases from V and 6 bases from J, with 21 bases between. The CDR3 sequence is 16 residues long. This chain's CDR3 is CASSVQASHQSNEQFF. Written as DNA, the CDR3 is TGTGCCAGCAGTGTCCAGGCATCTCATCAAAGCAATGAGCAGTTCTTC.

V gene TRBV5-4 combines with J gene TRBJ1-2; TRBD1 is a possible D gene (6 bases). The CDR3 extends over 15 amino acids. V was shortened by 0 bases and J by 4 bases, with 13 bases between the two germline ends. Germline-derived CDR1 and CDR2 are SGHNT and YYREEE (reference sequence). The CDR3: CASSLEGRGIYGYTF. CDR3 DNA: TGTGCCAGCAGCTTGGAAGGGAGGGGGATCTATGGCTACACCTTC.

This chain joins TRBV5-1 and TRBJ2-7; 11 bases fit TRBD1. V was clipped by 5 bases and J by 3 bases; unmatched bases: 7. From germline, CDR1 is SGHRS and CDR2 YFSETQ. This CDR3 comprises 15 residues. This CDR3 is CASRTPGQGVYEQYF. Written as DNA, the CDR3 is TGCGCCAGCAGGACCCCGGGACAGGGGGTCTACGAGCAGTACTTC.